Reported below is one TCR beta chain. The antigen remains undetermined. The entry originates in a study of cytomegalovirus exposure and HLA in healthy donors. Study-wide points: Trimming of TCR beta V- and J-genes showed a link, identified in a later analysis, to a missense DCLRE1C variant.

60 Vbeta and 13 Jbeta primers were used in PCR. The assay was immunoSEQ multiplex PCR, and TCRdb's table has in-frame clones only and misses some. The top ten clones hold about 7.5% of a sample with a few hundred thousand clones, about 80% of them seen once. This CDR3 is 16 amino acids long. The ends were cut back, 1 base at V and 0 bases at J, with 10 bases in the middle. Germline assignment: CDR1 SEHNR and CDR2 FQNEAQ (reference sequence). The chain is built from TRBV7-9 and TRBJ2-4; D possibly corresponds to TRBD1 (6 bases). The TCR was taken from a woman aged 60-75 years in good health and CMV-seropositive. The sequenced sample was PBMCs. CDR3 sequence (DNA): TGTGCCAGCAGCTTAGTAGGGGGTTTAGCCAAAAACATTCAGTACTTC. Translating it yields CASSLVGGLAKNIQYF.